These T cell receptor beta chains were read from a single sample in a study of cytomegalovirus exposure and HLA in healthy donors. The table came from immunoSEQ multiplex PCR; TCRdb's copy has only in-frame clones and leaves some out. The profile covers fewer than 200,000 clones, with about 82% appearing a single time and around 0.8% taken by the ten largest. Input material: PBMCs. The receptor set was obtained from a woman aged 18-35 years in good health and CMV-seronegative. The CDR3 runs from the conserved cysteine through the conserved F or W. D genes are given only for firm matches. Not all rows give a size; the values are once, few, many and, for expanded clones, a class.

>TRBD2|TRBV9|TRBJ2-3|15|once
CASSVSGSGTDTQYF
TGTGCCAGCAGCGTAAGCGGGAGCGGCACAGATACGCAGTATTTT
>.|TRBV6-1|TRBJ1-1|10|once
CASKDYGAFF
TGTGCCAGCAAAGACTACGGGGCTTTCTTT
>TRBD2|TRBV5-6|TRBJ2-1|16|once
CASSAGTSGTYNEQFF
TGTGCCAGCAGCGCCGGGACTAGCGGGACCTACAATGAGCAGTTCTTC
>TRBD1|TRBV4-3|TRBJ1-2|14|.
CASSQDRELYGYTF
TGCGCCAGCAGCCAGGACAGGGAGCTATATGGCTACACCTTC
>TRBD1|TRBV5-1|TRBJ2-7|15|.
CASSIYGTAPYEQYF
TGCGCCAGCAGCATCTATGGGACAGCTCCCTACGAGCAGTACTTC
>.|TRBV6-1|TRBJ2-2|15|.
CASSPTGWGTGELFF
TGTGCCAGCAGTCCTACAGGGTGGGGGACCGGGGAGCTGTTTTTT
>TRBD2|TRBV15|TRBJ2-3|14|.
CATKAGDGTDTQYF
TGTGCCACCAAAGCGGGAGACGGCACAGATACGCAGTATTTT
>TRBD1|TRBV11-3|TRBJ1-1|14|few
CASGADRGNTEAFF
TGTGCCAGCGGAGCTGACAGGGGAAACACTGAAGCTTTCTTT
>.|TRBV28|TRBJ2-3|13|once
CASITPPGRAQYF
TGTGCCAGCATAACCCCCCCTGGGCGGGCCCAGTATTTT
>.|TRBV7-9|TRBJ1-1|15|few
CASSLGGTLNTEAFF
TGTGCCAGCAGCTTAGGCGGGACCCTGAACACTGAAGCTTTCTTT
>.|TRBV30|TRBJ1-2|14|.
CAWSVFLGDYGYTF
TGTGCCTGGAGTGTATTCCTCGGTGACTATGGCTACACCTTC
>.|TRBV7-2|TRBJ2-1|14|.
CASSRRYSYNEQFF
TGTGCCAGCTCGAGGCGGTACTCCTACAATGAGCAGTTCTTC
>TRBD2|TRBV11-2|TRBJ2-7|17|.
CASSLGELAGASYEQYF
TGTGCCAGCAGCTTAGGGGAACTAGCGGGAGCCTCCTACGAGCAGTACTTC
>.|TRBV23-1|TRBJ1-5|15|.
CASSRGTNSNQPQHF
TGCGCCAGCAGTCGAGGGACAAATAGCAATCAGCCCCAGCATTTT
>.|TRBV5-4|TRBJ2-1|12|.
CASSFGRDEQFF
TGTGCCAGCAGCTTCGGGCGGGATGAGCAGTTCTTC
>.|TRBV28|TRBJ2-5|15|.
CASSLGRGARGTQYF
TGTGCCAGCAGTTTAGGCCGGGGGGCCCGGGGGACCCAGTACTTC
>.|TRBV4-3|TRBJ2-4|14|.
CASSQERTRNIQYF
TGCGCCAGCAGCCAAGAGAGGACACGGAACATTCAGTACTTC
>.|TRBV5-8|TRBJ2-6|16|medium-sized
CASDQGTYSGANVLTF
TGTGCCAGCGACCAGGGGACGTACTCTGGGGCCAACGTCCTGACTTTC
>TRBD2|TRBV19|TRBJ2-3|19|.
CASSIRGTSGRSSTDTQYF
TGTGCCAGTAGTATCAGGGGGACTAGCGGGAGGTCTAGCACAGATACGCAGTATTTT
>.|TRBV28|TRBJ1-5|15|once
CASSLSGGPNQPQHF
TGTGCCAGCAGTTTATCGGGGGGACCCAATCAGCCCCAGCATTTT
>.|TRBV12-5|TRBJ2-1|22|.
CASGLVQALPMGRGSSYNEQFF
TGTGCTAGTGGTTTGGTACAAGCGCTACCCATGGGGAGGGGGAGCTCCTACAATGAGCAGTTCTTC
>TRBD2|TRBV6-5|TRBJ2-5|15|few
CASSSLASHGETQYF
TGTGCCAGCAGTTCACTAGCGAGTCACGGGGAGACCCAGTACTTC
>.|TRBV21-1|TRBJ2-5|14|.
CASSPWGVRETQYF
TGTGCCAGCAGCCCCTGGGGGGTCCGGGAGACCCAGTACTTC
>.|TRBV21-1|TRBJ1-4|17|.
CASSPPQGQGGDEKLFF
TGTGCCAGCTCCCCTCCCCAGGGGCAAGGGGGGGATGAAAAACTGTTTTTT
>TRBD1|TRBV11-3|TRBJ2-7|16|.
CASSPWGDRGQGEQYF
TGTGCCAGCAGCCCGTGGGGGGACAGGGGGCAAGGGGAGCAGTACTTC
>.|TRBV1|TRBJ2-7|13|.
CTGRGGGTYEQYF
TGCACCGGCCGAGGGGGCGGGACCTACGAGCAGTACTTC
>TRBD2|TRBV5-1|TRBJ2-5|15|.
CASRREGTFGETQYF
TGCGCCAGCAGGCGGGAGGGAACCTTTGGGGAGACCCAGTACTTC
>.|TRBV30|TRBJ1-1|17|.
CAWSEFGEWGRDTEAFF
TGTGCCTGGAGTGAGTTTGGTGAGTGGGGCCGCGACACTGAAGCTTTCTTT